This T cell receptor (beta chain) was sequenced in a study of T-cell reconstitution after alpha-beta-depleted transplantation in children. A library of TCRbeta sequences, prepared with unique molecular identifiers, was generated. TCRdb ran MiXCR on the PCR reads and lists one entry per CDR3 protein. The sample records roughly 310,000 distinct CDR3 sequences, roughly 21% being singletons. Study-wide results and limits: The study reportedly traced alpha-beta T cells about two months after transplant to several hundred expanded graft clones.

This clonotype came up a few times. As yet, its antigen is unknown. Germline loops: CDR1 SQVTM, CDR2 ANQGSEA. CDR3 length equals 17 residues. V gave up 2 bases and J gave up 5 bases; unmatched junction bases: 14. V usage is TRBV29-1 and J usage is TRBJ2-5; 10 nucleotides line up with TRBD2. The TCR originated in a male patient between 10 and 17 years old who had a stem cell transplant for acute lymphoblastic leukemia, so the T cells may come from the graft donor. The source was PBMCs, mostly from graft donor cells, collected 180 days after TCRalphabeta/CD19-depleted stem cell transplant. CDR3 region: CSVERNALAGVRETQYF. In DNA, the CDR3 is TGCAGCGTTGAACGCAATGCCCTAGCGGGAGTAAGGGAGACCCAGTACTTC.